Each of the 28 T cell receptor beta chains below was sequenced from the same sample in a study of cytomegalovirus exposure and HLA in healthy donors. PCR amplification relied on 60 Vbeta primers (plus 13 Jbeta primers). Produced via immunoSEQ multiplex PCR; TCRdb's table is partial and in-frame only. The sample has approximately 170,000 clones, 60% to 80% seen once. Sequencing used PBMCs. The receptors originated from a woman between 40 and 50 years old in good health and CMV-seropositive.

This rearrangement joins TRBV5-1 to TRBJ1-2; 10 bases agree with TRBD1. V lost 4 bases, J lost 3 bases, and 9 bases stayed unmatched. The CDR3 consists of 16 residues. CDR1 SGHRS and CDR2 YFSETQ come from the germline V gene. This chain's CDR3 is CASSILTGGWDYGYTF. The CDR3 bases are TGCGCCAGCAGCATCCTGACAGGGGGCTGGGACTATGGCTACACCTTC.

The chain uses TRBV7-2 and TRBJ2-7; 9 nucleotides agree with TRBD2. V lost 7 bases and J lost 2; bases outside the gene matches: 0. The germline gives CDR1 SGHTA, CDR2 FQGNSA. The CDR3 spans 12 residues. This CDR3 reads CASTSGTYEQYF. The CDR3 DNA reads TGTGCCAGCACTAGCGGGACCTACGAGCAGTACTTC.

The chain employs TRBV7-2 and TRBJ2-5, with TRBD2 matching 7 bases. The CDR3 extends over 15 amino acids. The V gene's germline CDR1 is SGHTA and CDR2 FQGNSA. The junction had 8 bases not matched to a gene; V was cut back by 3 bases and J by 4 bases. CDR3 in amino acids: CASSLGVAGPETQYF. In DNA, the CDR3 is TGTGCCAGCAGCTTGGGGGTAGCGGGTCCAGAGACCCAGTACTTC.

The V gene is TRBV9, the J gene TRBJ2-2; TRBD1 agrees at 7 bases. This CDR3 has 14 amino acids. Germline V CDR1 and CDR2: SGDLS, YYNGEE. V was pared by 2 bases and J by 6 bases, with 4 bases of the junction left unmatched. CDR3 in amino acids: CASSVTDRAGELFF. The CDR3 DNA is TGTGCCAGCAGCGTCACCGACAGGGCCGGGGAGCTGTTTTTT.

Of note for this clone: The sample holds other DNA sequences that translate to the same CDR3. The chain uses TRBV7-9 and TRBJ1-2, with 7 bases aligning to TRBD1. The trim removed 5 bases at V and 5 bases at J, leaving 5 bases unmatched. CDR1 and CDR2 from the germline V gene are SEHNR and FQNEAQ (reference sequence). There are 13 residues in the CDR3. CDR3 nucleotides: TGTGCCAGCAGCCCGGGACAGCGGTATGGCTACACCTTC. Translated, it gives CASSPGQRYGYTF. The complete variable domain, with remaining parts taken from reference TRBV7-9 and TRBJ1-2, reads DTGVSQNPRHKITKRGQNVTFRCDPISEHNRLYWYRQTLGQGPEFLTYFQNEAQLEKSRLLSDRFSAERPKGSFSTLEIQRTEQGDSAMYLCASSPGQRYGYTFGSGTRLTVV.

The rearrangement links TRBV6-6 to TRBJ2-7, with 9 bases matching TRBD1. Trimming at V came to 6 bases and at J to 0 bases, leaving 6 bases not matched to a gene. Germline V gene lookup returns CDR1 MNHNY and CDR2 SVGAGI (reference sequence). CDR3 length: 15 residues. The CDR3 bases are TGTGCCAGCAGGCCCGGGACAGGGAGCTCCTACGAGCAGTACTTC. As protein: CASRPGTGSSYEQYF.

This chain uses TRBV7-2 with TRBJ2-1; the D gene is possibly TRBD1 (6 bases). Germline V gives CDR1 SGHTA, CDR2 FQGNSA. The CDR3 is made up of 16 amino acids. The germline V and J ends were trimmed by 4 bases and 0 bases, with 13 bases remaining between them. CDR3 sequence reads: CASSWTAASSYNEQFF. As DNA, the CDR3 is TGTGCCAGCAGCTGGACAGCGGCCAGCTCCTACAATGAGCAGTTCTTC.

The J gene is TRBJ2-1, the V gene TRBV4-3; no definite D call. CDR3 length: 16 residues. V was trimmed by 0 bases and J by 6 bases, leaving 15 bases between them. Germline V CDR1 and CDR2: LGHNA, YSLEER. CDR3 bases: TGCGCCAGCAGCCAAGATCAGGCAGGCGTACCCAATGAGCAGTTCTTC. Amino acids: CASSQDQAGVPNEQFF.

This chain joins TRBV2 and TRBJ1-5; 10 bases agree with TRBD1. CDR1 SNHLY and CDR2 FYNNEI come from the germline V gene. The V and J ends lost 5 bases and 5 bases, in that order; junction bases with no gene match: 3. The CDR3 loop spans 14 amino acids. CDR3: CASSPTGGYQPQHF. The CDR3 DNA reads as TGTGCCAGCAGTCCGACAGGGGGCTATCAGCCCCAGCATTTT.

This chain uses TRBV28 with TRBJ1-1; perhaps TRBD1 as D (5 bases). This CDR3 is 14 amino acids long. V shed 5 bases and J shed 3 bases, with 13 bases lying between them. Germline CDR1 reads MDHEN; CDR2 reads SYDVKM. The CDR3 nucleotides read TGTGCCAGCAGTGTACTTAAAGGGGACACTGAAGCTTTCTTT. It translates to CASSVLKGDTEAFF.

The V gene is TRBV27, the J gene TRBJ2-7; 8 nucleotides match TRBD1. There are 16 residues in the CDR3. Trimming cost V 5 bases and J 7 bases; bases outside gene matches: 16. CDR1 and CDR2 from the germline V gene are MNHEY and SMNVEV (reference sequence). The CDR3 DNA follows: TGTGCCAGCAGTCACAGCCCCGGGACAGGACCAAGGGAGCAGTACTTC. Translated, it gives CASSHSPGTGPREQYF.

As regards this clone: The same CDR3 arises from other DNA sequences in this sample as well. In DNA form, the CDR3 reads TGTGCCAGCAGCCCTTTTGCGGGGGGGCTCTACGAGCAGTACTTC. Protein: CASSPFAGGLYEQYF. The rearrangement joins TRBV7-2 to TRBJ2-7; 9 bases line up with TRBD2. Losses at the gene ends were 5 bases for V and 3 bases for J; bases not matched to a gene: 8. The CDR3 extends over 15 amino acids. Germline-derived CDR1 and CDR2 are SGHTA and FQGNSA.

The V call is TRBV5-4, the J call TRBJ2-3; TRBD2 matches 8 bases. The germline V gene has CDR1 SGHNT and CDR2 YYREEE (reference sequence). CDR3 length: 14 amino acids. V gave up 7 bases and J gave up 0 bases; unmatched junction bases: 4. The CDR3 here is CASCASGSTDTQYF. The CDR3 DNA is TGTGCCAGCTGCGCTAGCGGGAGCACAGATACGCAGTATTTT.

The chain is built from TRBV7-2 and TRBJ1-2; 9 nucleotides match TRBD1. The CDR3 sequence is 14 residues long. Losses at the gene ends were 6 bases for V and 5 bases for J; bases not matched to a gene: 7. Germline V lookup: CDR1 SGHTA, CDR2 FQGNSA. The CDR3 here is CASSPTGGAYGYTF. DNA for the CDR3: TGTGCCAGCAGTCCCACAGGGGGCGCATATGGCTACACCTTC. Supplemented by reference TRBV7-2 and TRBJ1-2, the full variable domain reads GAGVSQSPSNKVTEKGKDVELRCDPISGHTALYWYRQSLGQGLEFLIYFQGNSAPDKSGLPSDRFSAERTGGSVSTLTIQRTQQEDSAVYLCASSPTGGAYGYTFGSGTRLTVV.

The CDR3 DNA sequence: TGTGCCAGCAACCAGGACAGTCGAGGCTACACCTTC. This gives the protein CASNQDSRGYTF. J is TRBJ1-2 and V is TRBV6-6, with D tentatively TRBD1 (6 bases). Germline CDR1 and CDR2: MNHNY and SVGAGI (reference sequence). Trimming stripped 7 bases from V and 8 bases from J, with 14 bases between. This CDR3 has 12 amino acids.

CDR3 sequence (DNA): TGTGCCAGCAGACCCGGGACAGGGGATCAGCCCCAGCATTTT. It translates to CASRPGTGDQPQHF. The genes are TRBV6-5 and TRBJ1-5, with TRBD1 identical over 10 bases. With V trimmed by 6 bases and J by 5 bases, 4 bases remained unmatched. Germline CDR1 and CDR2: MNHEY and SVGAGI. This CDR3 contains 14 residues.

The gene calls are TRBV10-3 and TRBJ2-2; 9 bases are a match to TRBD2. The CDR3 sequence is 17 residues long. The germline gives CDR1 ENHRY, CDR2 SYGVKD. Trimming cost V 0 bases and J 6 bases; bases outside gene matches: 8. CDR3 loop: CAISESGVAGDAGELFF. The CDR3 bases are TGTGCCATCAGTGAGTCAGGGGTAGCGGGGGACGCCGGGGAGCTGTTTTTT.

The J gene is TRBJ2-1, the V gene TRBV28, with 11 bases lining up with TRBD1. In germline, CDR1 is MDHEN, CDR2 SYDVKM. V gave up 6 bases and J gave up 6 bases; unmatched junction bases: 10. The CDR3 consists of 16 residues. As DNA, the CDR3 is TGTGCCAGCAGACTTTCGGGACAGGGGGGAGTCAATGAGCAGTTCTTC. It codes for CASRLSGQGGVNEQFF.

V gene TRBV5-6 combines with J gene TRBJ2-7, with 9 bases matching TRBD2. The CDR3 is made up of 14 amino acids. From germline, CDR1 is SGHDT and CDR2 YYEEEE. V lost 5 bases, J lost 2 bases, and 5 bases stayed unmatched. The chain's CDR3 is CASSPAGGTYEQYF. The CDR3 nucleotides are TGTGCCAGCAGTCCAGCGGGGGGAACCTACGAGCAGTACTTC.

The CDR3 is CASSLDMNTEAFF. The CDR3 DNA follows: TGTGCCAGCAGCTTAGATATGAACACTGAAGCTTTCTTT. J is TRBJ1-1 and V is TRBV7-2; D unresolved. This CDR3 is 13 amino acids long. Germline V gene data show CDR1 as SGHTA and CDR2 as FQGNSA. The V end lost 1 base, the J end lost 0 bases, and 3 bases lay between the germline ends.

The gene calls are TRBV5-1 and TRBJ1-4, with 7 bases identical to TRBD1. J lost 7 bases, V lost 1 base, and 10 bases had no gene match. Germline lookup yields CDR1 SGHRS and CDR2 YFSETQ. The CDR3 runs 16 residues. In DNA, the CDR3 is TGCGCCAGCAGCTTGACCGTGACAGGGTCGACTGAAAAACTGTTTTTT. Encoded protein: CASSLTVTGSTEKLFF.

The chain links TRBV7-2 to TRBJ1-4; maybe TRBD1 (6 bases). Germline-derived CDR1 and CDR2 are SGHTA and FQGNSA. V dropped 3 bases and J dropped 3 bases, with 8 bases sitting between them. There are 14 residues in the CDR3. CDR3 in DNA: TGTGCCAGCAGCTTTAACAGGGCTAATGAAAAACTGTTTTTT. This gives the protein CASSFNRANEKLFF.

The chain uses TRBV7-2 and TRBJ2-7, with TRBD2 as a possible D gene (5 bases). The CDR3 extends over 14 amino acids. CDR1 is SGHTA and CDR2 is FQGNSA in the germline V gene. V lost 3 bases, J lost 2 bases, and 11 bases lay in between. The CDR3 region is CASSLEADTYEQYF. CDR3 in DNA: TGTGCCAGCAGCTTGGAGGCTGACACCTACGAGCAGTACTTC.

The sample holds a few counts of this clone. The chain links TRBV30 to TRBJ2-3, with 8 bases fitting TRBD2. V trimming: 3 bases; J trimming: 11 bases; junction bases outside the gene matches: 10. CDR1 GTSNPN and CDR2 SVGIG come from the germline V gene (reference sequence). The CDR3 consists of 13 residues. Here the CDR3 reads CAWRVLTSAQQYF. In DNA, the CDR3 is TGTGCCTGGAGAGTCTTGACTAGCGCCCAGCAGTATTTT.

V gene TRBV7-9 combines with J gene TRBJ1-4; 8 positions match TRBD1. The germline V gene encodes CDR1 SEHNR and CDR2 FQNEAQ (reference sequence). The CDR3 has 15 amino acids. J was trimmed by 1 base and V by 5 bases; bases with no gene match: 3. The CDR3 sequence is CASSPDRGTNEKLFF. In DNA form, the CDR3 reads TGTGCCAGCAGCCCAGACAGGGGAACTAATGAAAAACTGTTTTTT.

This clone was seen a single time. The V and J genes are TRBV5-4 and TRBJ2-7; no clear D. V was clipped by 2 bases and J by 5 bases, with 20 bases between them. The germline V gene encodes CDR1 SGHNT and CDR2 YYREEE (reference sequence). The CDR3 spans 16 residues. This CDR3 is CASSLGGSAVSDEQYF. DNA of the CDR3: TGTGCCAGCAGCTTAGGTGGTTCAGCTGTCAGCGACGAGCAGTACTTC.

The chain recombines TRBV6-5 with TRBJ2-5; 7 bases fit TRBD2. This CDR3 spans 13 amino acids. The J segment lost 5 bases and the V segment lost 8 bases, leaving 8 bases of the junction unmatched. From germline, CDR1 is MNHEY and CDR2 SVGAGI. CDR3 protein: CASVGGGRETQYF. CDR3 nucleotides: TGTGCCAGCGTCGGGGGAGGGCGGGAGACCCAGTACTTC.

The V and J genes are TRBV5-4 and TRBJ2-5; 8 bases agree with TRBD2. The CDR3 totals 14 residues. The junction had 6 bases not matched to a gene; V was cut back by 3 bases and J by 5 bases. The germline CDR1 and CDR2 sequences are SGHNT and YYREEE (reference sequence). The CDR3 region is CASSSAGAGETQYF. CDR3 bases: TGTGCCAGCAGCTCAGCGGGGGCGGGGGAGACCCAGTACTTC.